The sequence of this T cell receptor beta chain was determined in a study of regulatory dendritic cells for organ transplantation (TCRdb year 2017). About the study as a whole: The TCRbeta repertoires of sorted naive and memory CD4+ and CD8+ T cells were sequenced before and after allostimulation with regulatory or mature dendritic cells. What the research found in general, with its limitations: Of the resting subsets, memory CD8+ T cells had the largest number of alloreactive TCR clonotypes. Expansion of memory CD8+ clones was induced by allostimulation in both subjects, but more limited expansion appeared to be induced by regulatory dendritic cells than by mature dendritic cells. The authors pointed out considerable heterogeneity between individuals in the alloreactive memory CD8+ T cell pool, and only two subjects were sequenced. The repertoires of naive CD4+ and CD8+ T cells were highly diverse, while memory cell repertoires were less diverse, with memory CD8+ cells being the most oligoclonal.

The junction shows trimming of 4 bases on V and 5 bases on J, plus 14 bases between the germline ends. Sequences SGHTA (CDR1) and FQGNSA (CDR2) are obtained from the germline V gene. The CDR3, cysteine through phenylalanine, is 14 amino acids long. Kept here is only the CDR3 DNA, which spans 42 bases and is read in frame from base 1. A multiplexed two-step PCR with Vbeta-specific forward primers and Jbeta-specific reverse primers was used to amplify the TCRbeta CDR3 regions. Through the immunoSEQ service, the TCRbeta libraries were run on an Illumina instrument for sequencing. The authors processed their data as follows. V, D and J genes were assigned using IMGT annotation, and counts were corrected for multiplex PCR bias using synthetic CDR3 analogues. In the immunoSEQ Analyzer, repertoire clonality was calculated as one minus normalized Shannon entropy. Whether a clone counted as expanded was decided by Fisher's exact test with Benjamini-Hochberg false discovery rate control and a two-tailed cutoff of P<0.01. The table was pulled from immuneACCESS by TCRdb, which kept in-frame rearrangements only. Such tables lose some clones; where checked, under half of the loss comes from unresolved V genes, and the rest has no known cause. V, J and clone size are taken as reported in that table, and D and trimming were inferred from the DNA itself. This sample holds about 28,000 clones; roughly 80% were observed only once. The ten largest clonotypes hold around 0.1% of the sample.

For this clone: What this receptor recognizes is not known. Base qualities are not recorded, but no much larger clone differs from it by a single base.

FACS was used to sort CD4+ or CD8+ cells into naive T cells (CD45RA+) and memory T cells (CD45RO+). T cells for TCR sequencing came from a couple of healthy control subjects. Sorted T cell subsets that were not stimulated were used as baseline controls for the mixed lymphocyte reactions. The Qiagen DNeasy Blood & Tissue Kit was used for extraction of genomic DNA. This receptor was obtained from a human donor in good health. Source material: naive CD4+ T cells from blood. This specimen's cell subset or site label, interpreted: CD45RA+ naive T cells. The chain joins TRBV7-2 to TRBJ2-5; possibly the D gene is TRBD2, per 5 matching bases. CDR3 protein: CASSSGLGLETQYF. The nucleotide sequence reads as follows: TGTGCCAGCAGCTCCGGACTGGGCCTGGAGACCCAGTACTTC.